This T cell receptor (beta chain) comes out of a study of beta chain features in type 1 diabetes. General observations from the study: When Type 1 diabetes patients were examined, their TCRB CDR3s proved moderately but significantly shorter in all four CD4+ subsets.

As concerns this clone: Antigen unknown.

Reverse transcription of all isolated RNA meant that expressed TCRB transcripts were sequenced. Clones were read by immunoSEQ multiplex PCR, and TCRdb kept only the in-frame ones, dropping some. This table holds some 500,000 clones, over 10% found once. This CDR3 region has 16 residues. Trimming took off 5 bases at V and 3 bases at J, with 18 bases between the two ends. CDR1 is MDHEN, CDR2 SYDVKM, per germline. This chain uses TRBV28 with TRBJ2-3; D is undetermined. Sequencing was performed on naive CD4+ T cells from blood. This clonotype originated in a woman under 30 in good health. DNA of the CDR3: TGTGCCAGCAGTCCACAGACTTCGGGTGGAACAGATACGCAGTATTTT. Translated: CASSPQTSGGTDTQYF.